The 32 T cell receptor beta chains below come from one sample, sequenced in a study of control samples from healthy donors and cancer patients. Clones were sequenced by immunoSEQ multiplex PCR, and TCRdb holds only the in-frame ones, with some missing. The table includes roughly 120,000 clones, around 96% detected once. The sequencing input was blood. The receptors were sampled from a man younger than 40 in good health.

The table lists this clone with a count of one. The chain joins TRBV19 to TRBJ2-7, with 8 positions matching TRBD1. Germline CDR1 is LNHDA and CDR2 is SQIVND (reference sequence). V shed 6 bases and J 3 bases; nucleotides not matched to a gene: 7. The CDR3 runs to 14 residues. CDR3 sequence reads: CASSPGTGNYEQYF. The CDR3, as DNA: TGTGCCAGTAGCCCCGGGACAGGAAACTACGAGCAGTACTTC.

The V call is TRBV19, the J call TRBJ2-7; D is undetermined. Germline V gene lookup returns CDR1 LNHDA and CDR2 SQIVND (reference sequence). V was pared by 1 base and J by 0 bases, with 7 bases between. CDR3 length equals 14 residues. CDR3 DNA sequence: TGTGCCAGTAGTATAGGCCCAGGCTCCTACGAGCAGTACTTC. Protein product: CASSIGPGSYEQYF. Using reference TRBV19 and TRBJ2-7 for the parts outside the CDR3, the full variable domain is DGGITQSPKYLFRKEGQNVTLSCEQNLNHDAMYWYRQDPGQGLRLIYYSQIVNDFQKGDIAEGYSVSREKKESFPLTVTSAQKNPTAFYLCASSIGPGSYEQYFGPGTRLTVT.

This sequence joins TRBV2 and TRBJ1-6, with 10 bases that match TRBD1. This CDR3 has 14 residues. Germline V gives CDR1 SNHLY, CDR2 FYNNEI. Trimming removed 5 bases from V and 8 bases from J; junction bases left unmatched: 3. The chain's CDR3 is CASSRDRGDSPLHF. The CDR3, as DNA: TGTGCCAGCAGTCGGGACAGGGGAGATTCACCCCTCCACTTT. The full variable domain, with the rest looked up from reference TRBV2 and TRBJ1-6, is EPEVTQTPSHQVTQMGQEVILRCVPISNHLYFYWYRQILGQKVEFLVSFYNNEISEKSEIFDDQFSVERPDGSNFTLKIRSTKLEDSAMYFCASSRDRGDSPLHFGNGTRLTVT.

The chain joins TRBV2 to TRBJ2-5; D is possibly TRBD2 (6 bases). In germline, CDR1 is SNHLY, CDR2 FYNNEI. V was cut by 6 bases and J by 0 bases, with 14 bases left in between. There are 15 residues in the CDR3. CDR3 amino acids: CASSPLGGYQETQYF. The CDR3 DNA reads TGTGCCAGCAGCCCCTTGGGAGGTTACCAAGAGACCCAGTACTTC.

CDR3 in DNA: TGTGCCAGCAGCTTAGTCGGTTCCGGGGAGCTGTTTTTT. As protein: CASSLVGSGELFF. The chain uses TRBV11-2 and TRBJ2-2, with unresolved D. The V gene's germline CDR1 is SGHAT and CDR2 FQNNGV. The germline V and J ends were trimmed by 1 base and 6 bases, with 6 bases remaining between them. The CDR3 has 13 amino acids.

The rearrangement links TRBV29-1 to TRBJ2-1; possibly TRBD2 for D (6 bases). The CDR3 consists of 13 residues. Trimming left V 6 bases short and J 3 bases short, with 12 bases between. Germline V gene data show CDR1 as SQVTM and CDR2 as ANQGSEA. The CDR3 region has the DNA TGCAGCGTAGGAATAGCGGTCTACAATGAGCAGTTCTTC. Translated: CSVGIAVYNEQFF.

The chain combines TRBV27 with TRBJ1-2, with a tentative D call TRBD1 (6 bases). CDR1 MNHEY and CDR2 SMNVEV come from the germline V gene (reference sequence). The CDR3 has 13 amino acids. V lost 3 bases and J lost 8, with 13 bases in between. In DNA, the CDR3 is TGTGCCAGCAGTTTCCGGGGGACACGGGGCTACACCTTC. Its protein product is CASSFRGTRGYTF.

The CDR3 nucleotides read TGTGCCAGCACCCCGGGGGACAGGGAGGCAATCATTCAGTACTTC. Its protein product is CASTPGDREAIIQYF. The chain is built from TRBV21-1 and TRBJ2-4; the table gives TRBD1 as D, unverified against the DNA. TRBV21-1 is described as a pseudogene. The CDR3 loop spans 15 amino acids.

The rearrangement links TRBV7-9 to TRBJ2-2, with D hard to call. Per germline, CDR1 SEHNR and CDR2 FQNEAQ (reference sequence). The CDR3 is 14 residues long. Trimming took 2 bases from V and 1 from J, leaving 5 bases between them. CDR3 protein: CASSLMQNTGELFF. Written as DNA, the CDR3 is TGTGCCAGCAGCTTAATGCAGAACACCGGGGAGCTGTTTTTT.

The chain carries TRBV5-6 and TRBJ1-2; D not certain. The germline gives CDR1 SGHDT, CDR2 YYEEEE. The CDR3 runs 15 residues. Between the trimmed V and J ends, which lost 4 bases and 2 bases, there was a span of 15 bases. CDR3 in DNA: TGTGCCAGCAGCCCTCTCCCTAGATCCAACTATGGCTACACCTTC. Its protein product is CASSPLPRSNYGYTF.

The CDR3 loop is CATSRDRGTQMNTEAFF. The CDR3 bases are TGTGCCACCAGCAGAGATCGGGGTACCCAGATGAACACTGAAGCTTTCTTT. The chain combines TRBV15 with TRBJ1-1; D gene unclear. The V end lost 0 bases, the J end lost 0 bases, and 14 bases lay between the germline ends. Germline V gene sequence: CDR1 LNHNV, CDR2 YYDKDF (reference sequence). This CDR3 has 17 amino acids.

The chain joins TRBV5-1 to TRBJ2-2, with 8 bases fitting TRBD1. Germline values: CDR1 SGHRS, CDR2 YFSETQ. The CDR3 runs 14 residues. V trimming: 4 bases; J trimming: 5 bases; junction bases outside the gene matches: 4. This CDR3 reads CASSPGQATGELFF. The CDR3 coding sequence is TGCGCCAGCAGCCCGGGACAGGCGACCGGGGAGCTGTTTTTT.

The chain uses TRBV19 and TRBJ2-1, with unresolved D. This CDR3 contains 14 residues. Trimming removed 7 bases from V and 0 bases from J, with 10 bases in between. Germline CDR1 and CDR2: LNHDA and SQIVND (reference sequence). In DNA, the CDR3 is TGTGCCAGTAATCCGGCGAGCTCCTACAATGAGCAGTTCTTC. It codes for CASNPASSYNEQFF.

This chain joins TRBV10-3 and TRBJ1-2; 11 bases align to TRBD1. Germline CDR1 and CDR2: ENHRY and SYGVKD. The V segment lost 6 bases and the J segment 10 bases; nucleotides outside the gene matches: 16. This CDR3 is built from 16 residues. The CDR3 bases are TGTGCCATCAGGCCTGGACAGGGGGCGGATCCCCCTCTCTACACCTTC. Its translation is CAIRPGQGADPPLYTF.

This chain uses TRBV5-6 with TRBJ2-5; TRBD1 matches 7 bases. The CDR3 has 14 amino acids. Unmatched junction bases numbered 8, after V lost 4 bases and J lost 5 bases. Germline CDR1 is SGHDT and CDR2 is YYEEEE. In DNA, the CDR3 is TGTGCCAGCAGCCTGACAGGGTTGGGGGAGACCCAGTACTTC. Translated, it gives CASSLTGLGETQYF.

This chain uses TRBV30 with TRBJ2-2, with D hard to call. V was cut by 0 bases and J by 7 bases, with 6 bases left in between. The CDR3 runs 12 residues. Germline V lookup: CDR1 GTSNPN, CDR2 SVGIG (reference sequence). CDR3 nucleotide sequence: TGTGCCTGGAGTGTATGGGGCGGGGAGCTGTTTTTT. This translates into CAWSVWGGELFF.

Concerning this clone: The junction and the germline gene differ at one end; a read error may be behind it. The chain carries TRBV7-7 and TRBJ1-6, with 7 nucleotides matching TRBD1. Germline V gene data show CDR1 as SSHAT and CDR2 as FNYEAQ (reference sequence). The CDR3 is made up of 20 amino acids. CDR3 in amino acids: CASSLTQTGLLPSYNSPLHF. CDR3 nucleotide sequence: TGTGCTAGCAGCTTAACACAGACAGGGCTCTTACCCTCCTATAATTCACCCCTCCACTTT.

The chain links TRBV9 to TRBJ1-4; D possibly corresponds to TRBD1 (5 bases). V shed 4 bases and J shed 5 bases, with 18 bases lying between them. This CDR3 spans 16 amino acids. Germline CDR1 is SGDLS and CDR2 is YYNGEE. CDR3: CASSREPGPRNEKLFF. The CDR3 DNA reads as TGTGCCAGCAGCCGTGAACCGGGACCGCGAAATGAAAAACTGTTTTTT.

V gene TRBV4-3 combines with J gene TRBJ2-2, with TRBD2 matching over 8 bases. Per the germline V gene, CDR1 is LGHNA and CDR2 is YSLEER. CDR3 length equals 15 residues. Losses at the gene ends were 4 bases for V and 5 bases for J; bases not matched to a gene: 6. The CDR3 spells CASSRTTGGTGELFF. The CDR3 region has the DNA TGCGCCAGCAGCCGGACTACGGGGGGGACCGGGGAGCTGTTTTTT.

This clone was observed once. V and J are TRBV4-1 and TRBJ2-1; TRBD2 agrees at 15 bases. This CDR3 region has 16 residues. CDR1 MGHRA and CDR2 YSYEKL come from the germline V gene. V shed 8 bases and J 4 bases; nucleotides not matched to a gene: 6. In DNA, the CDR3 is TGCGCCAGCGGACCCGGGACTAGCGGGGGGTACAATGAGCAGTTCTTC. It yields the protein CASGPGTSGGYNEQFF.

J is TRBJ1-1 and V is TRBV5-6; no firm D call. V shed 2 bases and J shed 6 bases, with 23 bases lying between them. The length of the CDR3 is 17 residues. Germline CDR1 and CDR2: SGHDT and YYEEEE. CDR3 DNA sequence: TGTGCCAGCAGCTTCTGGGCCTTCGACTTATGGATCGCTGAAGCTTTCTTT. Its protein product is CASSFWAFDLWIAEAFF. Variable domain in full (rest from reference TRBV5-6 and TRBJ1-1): DAGVTQSPTHLIKTRGQQVTLRCSPKSGHDTVSWYQQALGQGPQFIFQYYEEEERQRGNFPDRFSGHQFPNYSSELNVNALLLGDSALYLCASSFWAFDLWIAEAFFGQGTRLTVV.

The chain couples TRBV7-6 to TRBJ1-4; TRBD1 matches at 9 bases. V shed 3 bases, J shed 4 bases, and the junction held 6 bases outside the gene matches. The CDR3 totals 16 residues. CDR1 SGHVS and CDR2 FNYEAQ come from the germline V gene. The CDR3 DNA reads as TGTGCCAGCAGCTTGGGACAGGGACCACTTAATGAAAAACTGTTTTTT. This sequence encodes CASSLGQGPLNEKLFF.

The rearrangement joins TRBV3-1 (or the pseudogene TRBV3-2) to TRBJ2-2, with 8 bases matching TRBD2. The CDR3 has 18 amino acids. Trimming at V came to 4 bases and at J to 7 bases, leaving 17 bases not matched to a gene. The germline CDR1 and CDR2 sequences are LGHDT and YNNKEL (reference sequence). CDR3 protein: CASSPVGRGATPGGELFF. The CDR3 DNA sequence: TGTGCCAGCAGCCCCGTGGGGCGGGGGGCCACCCCGGGCGGGGAGCTGTTTTTT.

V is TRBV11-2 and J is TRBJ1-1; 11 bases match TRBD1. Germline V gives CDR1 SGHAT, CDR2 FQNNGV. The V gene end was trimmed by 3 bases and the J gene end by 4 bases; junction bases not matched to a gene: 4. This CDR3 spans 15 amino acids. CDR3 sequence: CASSLGQGVFTEAFF. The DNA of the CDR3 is TGTGCCAGCAGCTTGGGACAGGGGGTGTTCACTGAAGCTTTCTTT.

The CDR3 loop is CASSEAFGSIAGELFF. The CDR3 DNA sequence: TGTGCCAGCAGTGAGGCCTTCGGGAGTATCGCCGGGGAGCTGTTTTTT. V gene TRBV25-1 combines with J gene TRBJ2-2; D might be TRBD2 (6 bases). This CDR3 is built from 16 residues. Trimming cost V 3 bases and J 6 bases, with 17 bases left between them. Per the germline V gene, CDR1 is MGHDK and CDR2 is SYGVNS.

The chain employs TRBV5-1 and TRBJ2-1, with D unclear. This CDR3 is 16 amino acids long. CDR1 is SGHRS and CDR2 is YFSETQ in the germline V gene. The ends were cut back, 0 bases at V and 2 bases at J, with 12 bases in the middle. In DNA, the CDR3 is TGCGCCAGCAGCTTGGTAAGCTTTAGGACCTACAATGAGCAGTTCTTC. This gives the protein CASSLVSFRTYNEQFF.

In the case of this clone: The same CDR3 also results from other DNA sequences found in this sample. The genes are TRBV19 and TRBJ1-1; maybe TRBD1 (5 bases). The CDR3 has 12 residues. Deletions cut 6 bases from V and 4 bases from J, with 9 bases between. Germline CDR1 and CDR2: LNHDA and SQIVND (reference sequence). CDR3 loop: CASSQGSTEAFF. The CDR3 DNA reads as TGTGCCAGTAGCCAGGGTTCCACTGAAGCTTTCTTT.

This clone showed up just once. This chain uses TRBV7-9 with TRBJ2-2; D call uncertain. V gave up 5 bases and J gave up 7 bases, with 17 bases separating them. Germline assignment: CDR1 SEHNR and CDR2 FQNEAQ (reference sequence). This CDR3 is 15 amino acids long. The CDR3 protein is CASSHGNSRNGELFF. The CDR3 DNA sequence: TGTGCCAGCAGCCATGGGAATAGCAGGAACGGGGAGCTGTTTTTT.

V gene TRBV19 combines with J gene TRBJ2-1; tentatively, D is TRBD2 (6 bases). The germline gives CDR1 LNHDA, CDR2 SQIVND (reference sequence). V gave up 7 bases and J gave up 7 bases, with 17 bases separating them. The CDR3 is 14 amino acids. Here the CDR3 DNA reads TGTGCCAGTATGGAGGGTATTGGGCCAAATGAGCAGTTCTTC. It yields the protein CASMEGIGPNEQFF.

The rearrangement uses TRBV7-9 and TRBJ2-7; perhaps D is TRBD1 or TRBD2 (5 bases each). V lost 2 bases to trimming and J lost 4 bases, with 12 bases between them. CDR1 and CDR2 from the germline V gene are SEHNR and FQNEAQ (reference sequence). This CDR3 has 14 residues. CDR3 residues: CASSLIGTSYEQYF. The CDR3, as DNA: TGTGCCAGCAGCTTAATCGGGACGTCTTACGAGCAGTACTTC.

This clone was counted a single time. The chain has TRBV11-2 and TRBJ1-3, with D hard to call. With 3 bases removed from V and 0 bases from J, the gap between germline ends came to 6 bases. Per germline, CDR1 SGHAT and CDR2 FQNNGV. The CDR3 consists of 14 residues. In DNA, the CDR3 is TGTGCCAGCAGCTTCACCCACTCTGGAAACACCATATATTTT. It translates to CASSFTHSGNTIYF.

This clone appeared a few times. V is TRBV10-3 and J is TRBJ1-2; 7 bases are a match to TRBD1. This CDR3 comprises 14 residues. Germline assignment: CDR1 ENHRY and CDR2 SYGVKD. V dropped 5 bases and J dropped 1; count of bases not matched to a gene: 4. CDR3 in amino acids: CAISPGGLNYGYTF. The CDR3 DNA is TGTGCCATCAGTCCAGGGGGTCTTAACTATGGCTACACCTTC.